The 17 T cell receptor beta chains presented below share a single source sample, sequenced in a study of CD8 T cells in Susac syndrome. When the RNA was reverse transcribed, random hexamers were used with an input of about 0.45 to 1 ug. TCRdb processed the immunoSEQ multiplex PCR reads anew with MiXCR; each CDR3 protein has one entry. In the table there are some 120,000 distinct CDR3 sequences, around 96% of which are singletons. Sample: CD4+ T cells from PBMCs. Every receptor here comes from a human donor in good health.

V and J are TRBV25-1 and TRBJ1-2; 7 bases are shared with TRBD1. CDR3 length: 13 residues. Germline loops: CDR1 MGHDK, CDR2 SYGVNS. Unmatched junction bases numbered 7, after V lost 4 bases and J lost 8 bases. In DNA form, the CDR3 reads TGTGCCAGCAGTGGATTGGAGGGGGCAGGCTACACCTTC. Translated, it gives CASSGLEGAGYTF.

The genes are TRBV7-6 and TRBJ2-1; 11 positions agree with TRBD2. J was trimmed by 5 bases and V by 7 bases; bases with no gene match: 10. This CDR3 has 16 residues. Germline values: CDR1 SGHVS, CDR2 FNYEAQ. The CDR3 loop is CASTPLGTSGHNEQFF. In DNA form, the CDR3 reads TGTGCCAGCACCCCCCTCGGGACTAGCGGCCACAATGAGCAGTTCTTC.

The chain employs TRBV11-2 and TRBJ1-2, with D uncertain. This CDR3 has 15 amino acids. Germline V gene sequence: CDR1 SGHAT, CDR2 FQNNGV. V gave up 5 bases and J gave up 0 bases, with 13 bases separating them. This CDR3 is CASSAPGESNYGYTF. The CDR3 region has the DNA TGTGCCAGCAGCGCACCGGGAGAATCTAACTATGGCTACACCTTC. The variable domain in full, with the rest retrieved from reference TRBV11-2 and TRBJ1-2, is EAGVAQSPRYKIIEKRQSVAFWCNPISGHATLYWYQQILGQGPKLLIQFQNNGVVDDSQLPKDRFSAERLKGVDSTLKIQPAKLEDSAVYLCASSAPGESNYGYTFGSGTRLTVV.

This clonotype was observed once. The CDR3 region has the DNA TGTGCCAGCAGCTTGACAGACACTGAAGCTTTCTTT. Its translation: CASSLTDTEAFF. The chain links TRBV11-2 to TRBJ1-1; a possible D gene is TRBD1 (5 bases). Germline lookup yields CDR1 SGHAT and CDR2 FQNNGV. This CDR3 spans 12 amino acids. Trimming cost V 3 bases and J 3 bases, with 5 bases left between them.

The rearrangement uses TRBV5-4 and TRBJ2-2; D possibly matches TRBD1 or TRBD2 (5 bases each). Germline-derived CDR1 and CDR2 are SGHNT and YYREEE (reference sequence). Trimming stripped 2 bases from V and 6 bases from J, with 17 bases between. This CDR3 contains 16 residues. CDR3 residues: CASSFTREWDAGELFF. In DNA form, the CDR3 reads TGTGCCAGCAGCTTTACCAGGGAATGGGACGCCGGGGAGCTGTTTTTT.

This sequence joins TRBV9 and TRBJ1-2, with 7 positions matching TRBD1. The CDR3 runs to 14 residues. Germline-derived CDR1 and CDR2 are SGDLS and YYNGEE. Trimming took 5 bases from V and 6 from J; bases not matched to a gene: 10. CDR3 sequence (DNA): TGTGCCAGCAGTAGACAGGGAACACCCCATGGCTACACCTTC. This codes for CASSRQGTPHGYTF.

This chain links TRBV2 with TRBJ2-3, with TRBD2 matching over 15 bases. In germline, CDR1 is SNHLY, CDR2 FYNNEI. Unmatched junction bases numbered 9, after V lost 5 bases and J lost 6 bases. The CDR3 runs to 17 residues. This CDR3 is CASSKRGLAGGVDTQYF. The CDR3 nucleotides read TGTGCCAGCAGTAAACGGGGACTAGCGGGAGGAGTGGATACGCAGTATTTT.

The chain recombines TRBV13 with TRBJ1-2, with D perhaps matching TRBD1 (6 bases). V lost 4 bases and J 6 bases, leaving 18 bases between the germline ends. The CDR3 covers 15 residues. Germline loops: CDR1 PRHDT, CDR2 FYEKMQ (reference sequence). The CDR3 is CASSSTQQGSDGYTF. The DNA for the CDR3 is TGTGCCAGCAGCTCAACCCAACAGGGATCCGATGGCTACACCTTC.

The chain uses TRBV7-2 and TRBJ1-5, with TRBD1 as a possible D gene (5 bases). The CDR3 has 15 residues. Germline values: CDR1 SGHTA, CDR2 FQGNSA. The V end was cut by 1 base, the J end by 4 bases, with 11 bases between. The CDR3 is CASSLDGHRNQPQHF. CDR3 DNA sequence: TGTGCCAGCAGCTTAGACGGACACCGTAATCAGCCCCAGCATTTT.

The V call is TRBV7-2, the J call TRBJ2-7; 9 bases are a match to TRBD2. After removal of 1 base from V and 7 bases from J, the junction contained 2 bases not matched to a gene. The germline gives CDR1 SGHTA, CDR2 FQGNSA. The length of the CDR3 is 13 residues. CDR3 loop: CASSLDLAGEQYF. CDR3 bases: TGTGCCAGCAGCTTAGACCTAGCGGGGGAGCAGTACTTC. The variable domain in full, with the rest retrieved from reference TRBV7-2 and TRBJ2-7, is GAGVSQSPSNKVTEKGKDVELRCDPISGHTALYWYRQSLGQGLEFLIYFQGNSAPDKSGLPSDRFSAERTGGSVSTLTIQRTQQEDSAVYLCASSLDLAGEQYFGPGTRLTVT.

The V and J genes are TRBV7-2 and TRBJ2-3, with 7 bases that match TRBD2. This CDR3 spans 15 amino acids. Germline CDR1 and CDR2: SGHTA and FQGNSA. V gave up 6 bases and J gave up 4 bases; unmatched junction bases: 10. In nucleotides, the CDR3 is TGTGCCAGCAGTTATTCAAGGGAGGGAGCAGATACGCAGTATTTT. It yields the protein CASSYSREGADTQYF.

The chain is built from TRBV27 and TRBJ2-1; D is unresolved. The ends were cut back, 0 bases at V and 4 bases at J, with 7 bases in the middle. This CDR3 is built from 14 residues. Germline values: CDR1 MNHEY, CDR2 SMNVEV (reference sequence). CDR3 coding DNA: TGTGCCAGCAGTTTATCGCTCGGGTACAATGAGCAGTTCTTC. Residues: CASSLSLGYNEQFF.

The J gene is TRBJ2-3, the V gene TRBV15, with TRBD1 as a possible D gene (6 bases). Germline V gene data show CDR1 as LNHNV and CDR2 as YYDKDF (reference sequence). The CDR3 covers 17 residues. The V and J ends lost 5 bases and 2 bases respectively, with 20 bases between them. In nucleotides, the CDR3 is TGTGCCACCAGCGTCCTTCCACCGGGACACATCACAGATACGCAGTATTTT. Residues: CATSVLPPGHITDTQYF.

This sequence joins TRBV12-3 or TRBV12-4 and TRBJ1-5, with TRBD1 matching 7 bases. There are 15 residues in the CDR3. V dropped 7 bases and J dropped 7; count of bases not matched to a gene: 13. CDR3 amino acids: CASIQDRAGGQPQHF. In DNA form, the CDR3 reads TGTGCCAGCATCCAAGACAGGGCCGGTGGACAGCCCCAGCATTTT.

The chain joins TRBV7-2 to TRBJ2-1, with D unresolved. V was clipped by 2 bases and J by 10 bases, with 18 bases between them. The CDR3 is 15 amino acids. Per germline, CDR1 SGHTA and CDR2 FQGNSA. CDR3 amino acids: CASSLSSGGSREQFF. DNA for the CDR3: TGTGCCAGCAGCTTATCGTCAGGTGGATCAAGGGAGCAGTTCTTC.

This rearrangement joins TRBV5-6 to TRBJ2-1, with D perhaps TRBD2 (6 bases). The germline CDR1 and CDR2 sequences are SGHDT and YYEEEE. This CDR3 has 15 amino acids. V lost 1 base to trimming and J lost 5 bases, with 13 bases between them. In nucleotides, the CDR3 is TGTGCCAGCAGCTTGAGACTAGTTGCAAACAATGAGCAGTTCTTC. Encoded protein: CASSLRLVANNEQFF.

The V call is TRBV10-3, the J call TRBJ1-2; a weak D match, TRBD1 (6 bases). Germline V CDR1 and CDR2: ENHRY, SYGVKD. The CDR3 loop spans 14 amino acids. V shed 2 bases and J shed 6 bases, with 13 bases lying between them. The chain's CDR3 is CAISERAGEDGYTF. The DNA for the CDR3 is TGTGCCATCAGTGAGAGGGCAGGGGAGGATGGCTACACCTTC.